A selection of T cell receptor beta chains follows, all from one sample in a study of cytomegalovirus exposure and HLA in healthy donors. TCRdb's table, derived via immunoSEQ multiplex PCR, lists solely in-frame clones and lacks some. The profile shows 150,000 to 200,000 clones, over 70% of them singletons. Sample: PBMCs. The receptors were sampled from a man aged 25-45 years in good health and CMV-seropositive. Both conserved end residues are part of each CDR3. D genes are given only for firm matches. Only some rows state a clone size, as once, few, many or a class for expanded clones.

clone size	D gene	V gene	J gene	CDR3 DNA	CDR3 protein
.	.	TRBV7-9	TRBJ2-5	TGTGCCAGCAGCTTAGAGCGAGCTACCCAGTACTTC	CASSLERATQYF
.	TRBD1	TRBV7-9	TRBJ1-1	TGTGCCAGCAGCCAGACAGGGTTTAGTACTGAAGCTTTCTTT	CASSQTGFSTEAFF
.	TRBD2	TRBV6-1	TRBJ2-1	TGTGCCAGCAGTGAGTTGGCGGGGAGGGGAAATGAGCAGTTCTTC	CASSELAGRGNEQFF
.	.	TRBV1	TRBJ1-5	TGCACCACCGAGGGTTTAAGGAGTCAGCCCCAGCATTTT	CTTEGLRSQPQHF
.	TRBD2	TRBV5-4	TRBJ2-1	TGTGCCAGCAGCTTGGAGGGAGCGGGACTTAATGAGCAGTTCTTC	CASSLEGAGLNEQFF
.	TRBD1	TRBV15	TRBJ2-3	TGTGCCACTAAAAAAGAAAGACCGGGACAGGGAGGCACAGATACGCAGTATTTT	CATKKERPGQGGTDTQYF
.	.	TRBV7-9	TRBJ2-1	TGTGCCAGCAGCCTAAACTACAATGAGCAGTTCTTC	CASSLNYNEQFF
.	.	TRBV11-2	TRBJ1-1	TGTGCCAGCAGTTCACCCTACGGGGGGATGAACACTGAAGCTTTCTTT	CASSSPYGGMNTEAFF
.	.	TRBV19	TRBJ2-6	TGTGCCAGTAACATCCCCCTGTTGACAGGCTACTCTGGGGCCAACGTCCTGACTTTC	CASNIPLLTGYSGANVLTF
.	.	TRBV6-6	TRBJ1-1	TGTGCCAGCAGCGAGGACGGGGTGACTGAAGCTTTCTTT	CASSEDGVTEAFF
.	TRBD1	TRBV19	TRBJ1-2	TGTGCCAGTAGCGAGCCGGGACAGGGGTTATATGGCTACACCTTC	CASSEPGQGLYGYTF
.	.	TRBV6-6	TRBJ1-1	TGTGCCAGCAGTTACGCAGTGGGGCGCATGAACACTGAAGCTTTCTTT	CASSYAVGRMNTEAFF
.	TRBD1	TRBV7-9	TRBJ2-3	TGTGCCAGCAGCTTAGGACAGGGCGAAGGGTCAGATACGCAGTATTTT	CASSLGQGEGSDTQYF
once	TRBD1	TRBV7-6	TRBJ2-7	TGTGCCAGCAGCTTAGGACAGGGGCGGGAGCAGTACTTC	CASSLGQGREQYF
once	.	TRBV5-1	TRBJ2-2	TGCGCCAGCAGCTTGACGTCAGTGAACACCGGGGAGCTGTTTTTT	CASSLTSVNTGELFF
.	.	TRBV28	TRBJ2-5	TGTGCCAGCAGTCCAATGGGGGCAGGGGTCAAGACCCAGTACTTC	CASSPMGAGVKTQYF
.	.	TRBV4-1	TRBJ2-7	TGCGCCAGCAGCTGGGGGGACGGGGGAACCTACGAGCAGTACTTC	CASSWGDGGTYEQYF
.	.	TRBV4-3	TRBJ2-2	TGCGCCAGCAGCCAAGGGTGGGCGGAGGGGTCCGCGAACACCGGGGAGCTGTTTTTT	CASSQGWAEGSANTGELFF
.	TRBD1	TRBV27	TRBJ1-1	TGTGCCAGCAGTTTAGGACAGGGAGGAACTGAAGCTTTCTTT	CASSLGQGGTEAFF
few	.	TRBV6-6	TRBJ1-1	TGTGCCAGCCAGTTTCGGGGGACCTACACTGAAGCTTTCTTT	CASQFRGTYTEAFF
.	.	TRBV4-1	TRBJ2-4	TGCGCCAGCAGCCAGCTCAGTTTAGAACAGGGTAATCCTTTACTAGCCAAAAACATTCAGTACTTC	CASSQLSLEQGNPLLAKNIQYF
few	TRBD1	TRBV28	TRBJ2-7	TGTGCCAGCAGTCAACAGGGACAGGGCTACGAGCAGTACTTC	CASSQQGQGYEQYF
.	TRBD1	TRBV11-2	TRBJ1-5	TGTGCCAGCAGGAGAGGGACAGGGGGTCCCAATCAGCCCCAGCATTTT	CASRRGTGGPNQPQHF
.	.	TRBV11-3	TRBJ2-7	TGTGCCAGCAGCACCCCCGGCGACTACGAGCAGTACTTC	CASSTPGDYEQYF
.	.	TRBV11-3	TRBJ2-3	TGTGCCAGCAGCTTAGGGGCCTCTAGCACAGATACGCAGTATTTT	CASSLGASSTDTQYF
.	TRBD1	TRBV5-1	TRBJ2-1	TGCGCCAGCAGACGACAAGGACAGGGAATTTACAATGAGCAGTTCTTC	CASRRQGQGIYNEQFF
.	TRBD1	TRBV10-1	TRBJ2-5	TGCGCCAGCAGTGACCAGGGGGCCGTAGAGACCCAGTACTTC	CASSDQGAVETQYF
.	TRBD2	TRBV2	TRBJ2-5	TGTGCCAGCAGTGTAAGCGGGGGGGCCGGGGAGACCCAGTACTTC	CASSVSGGAGETQYF
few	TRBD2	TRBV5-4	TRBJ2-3	TGTGCCAGCAGCGTAGCGGGGGGCTACACAGATACGCAGTATTTT	CASSVAGGYTDTQYF
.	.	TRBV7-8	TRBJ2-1	TGTGCCAGCAGTCAGGACAACTCCTACAATGAGCAGTTCTTC	CASSQDNSYNEQFF
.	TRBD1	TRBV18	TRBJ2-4	TGTGCCAGCTCGCTCGGGACAGGGCGAAACATTCAGTACTTC	CASSLGTGRNIQYF
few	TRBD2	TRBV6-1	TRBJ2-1	TGTGCCAGCAGTGAAGCTGCGGGGGGCACGTCCTACAATGAGCAGTTCTTC	CASSEAAGGTSYNEQFF
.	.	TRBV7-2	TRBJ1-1	TGTGCCAGCAGGCTAACAGTGAACACTGAAGCTTTCTTT	CASRLTVNTEAFF
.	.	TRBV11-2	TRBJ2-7	TGTGCCAGCAGCGACTACTACGAGCAGTACTTC	CASSDYYEQYF
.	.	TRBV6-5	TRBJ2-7	TGTGCCAGCAGTTACGCCTCAGGAGGGGCCGAGCAGTACTTC	CASSYASGGAEQYF
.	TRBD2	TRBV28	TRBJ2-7	TGTGCCAGCAGTTTACCCTCCCGGACTAGCGGGATCGATGACCTCTACGAGCAGTACTTC	CASSLPSRTSGIDDLYEQYF
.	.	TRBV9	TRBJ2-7	TGTGCCAGCAGCGTCACGGACAACCCCTACGAGCAGTACTTC	CASSVTDNPYEQYF
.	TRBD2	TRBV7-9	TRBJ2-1	TGTGCCAGCAGTCCAAAACTAGCGGAGCCTTTCAGTGTGCAGTTCTTC	CASSPKLAEPFSVQFF
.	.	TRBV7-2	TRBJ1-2	TGTGCCAGCAGCTTAAGGGGTGGCTACACCTTC	CASSLRGGYTF
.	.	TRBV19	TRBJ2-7	TGTGCCAGTAGTATAGCTCCGGGGAGCTACGAGCAGTACTTC	CASSIAPGSYEQYF
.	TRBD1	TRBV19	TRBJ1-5	TGTGCCAGTAGTATCTACAGGGGGGAAAGTGGCAATCAGCCCCAGCATTTT	CASSIYRGESGNQPQHF
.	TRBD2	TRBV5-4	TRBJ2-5	TGTGCCAGCAGCTTCCCGGGACTAGCGGGGGGGAGGGAAGAGACCCAGTACTTC	CASSFPGLAGGREETQYF
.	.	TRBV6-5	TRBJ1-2	TGTGCCAGCAGGGTGGACATCCTAAGGGGCTACACCTTC	CASRVDILRGYTF
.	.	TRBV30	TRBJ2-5	TGTGCCTGGAGTTCGTGGGAGGGTCAAGAGGGGGGGACCCAGTACTTC	CAWSSWEGQEGGTQYF
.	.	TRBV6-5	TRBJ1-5	TGTGCCAGCAGCAGGGGAGTGCTGCAGCCCCAGCATTTT	CASSRGVLQPQHF
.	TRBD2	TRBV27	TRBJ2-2	TGTGCCAGCAGTCCAGGGACTAGCGGGGGGCTATTCGACGGGGAGCTGTTTTTT	CASSPGTSGGLFDGELFF
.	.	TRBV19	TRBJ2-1	TGTGCCAGTAGTATGTCTAGCTTCTACAATGAGCAGTTCTTC	CASSMSSFYNEQFF
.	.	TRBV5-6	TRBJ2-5	TGTGCCAGCAGCAACCGGGAGACCCAGTACTTC	CASSNRETQYF
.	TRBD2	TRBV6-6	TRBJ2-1	TGTGCCAGCAGTCTTCTAGCGGTCTCCTACAATGAGCAGTTCTTC	CASSLLAVSYNEQFF
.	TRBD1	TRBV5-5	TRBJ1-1	TGTGCCAGCAGCCTTGGGACAGGGGGGACTGAAGCTTTCTTT	CASSLGTGGTEAFF
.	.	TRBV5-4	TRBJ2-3	TGTGCCAGCAGCTCTACAGATACGCAGTATTTT	CASSSTDTQYF
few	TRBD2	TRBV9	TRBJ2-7	TGTGCCAGCAGCGTAGGCGGGAGATCCTACGAGCAGTACTTC	CASSVGGRSYEQYF
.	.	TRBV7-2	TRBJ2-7	TGTGCCAGCAGCTTAGGCAACACCCAGGTACCGAGGCAGTACTTC	CASSLGNTQVPRQYF
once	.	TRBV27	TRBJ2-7	TGTGCCAGCAGTTTATGGGGTTCCGGGGCCTACGAGCAGTACTTC	CASSLWGSGAYEQYF
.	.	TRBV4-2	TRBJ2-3	TGTGCCAGCAGCCAAGGAGGAGCTAGCACAGATACGCAGTATTTT	CASSQGGASTDTQYF
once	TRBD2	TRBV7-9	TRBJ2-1	TGTGCCAGCAGCTTAGGGACTAGCGGGAGAGGCTACAATGAGCAGTTCTTC	CASSLGTSGRGYNEQFF